The clone carrying this T cell receptor (beta chain) was counted a single time. This record belongs to a study of cytotoxic CD8 clonotypes in ibrutinib-treated CLL. Method: immunoSEQ multiplex PCR; TCRdb's copy keeps in-frame clones and lacks some. The repertoire includes 250,000 to 350,000 clones, around 77% of them detected once, and approximately 5.6% sits in the top ten. CDR1 LNHDA and CDR2 SQIVND come from the germline V gene (reference sequence). This CDR3 is built from 17 residues. The V and J ends lost 5 bases and 7 bases, in that order; junction bases with no gene match: 14. Sample: PBMCs, taken at disease progression, from a patient treated with ibrutinib. This TCR came from a human donor with chronic lymphocytic leukemia. The genes are TRBV19 and TRBJ1-5; 10 bases align to TRBD1. The CDR3 sequence: CASSPRTGGPLNQPQHF. DNA for the CDR3: TGTGCCAGTAGTCCAAGGACAGGGGGTCCCCTTAACCAGCCCCAGCATTTT. Filled out from reference TRBV19 and TRBJ1-5, the complete variable domain reads DGGITQSPKYLFRKEGQNVTLSCEQNLNHDAMYWYRQDPGQGLRLIYYSQIVNDFQKGDIAEGYSVSREKKESFPLTVTSAQKNPTAFYLCASSPRTGGPLNQPQHFGDGTRLSIL.